This TCR beta chain was profiled in a study of blood T cell repertoires in COVID-19. Across the study: The study drew acute and convalescent COVID-19 samples from the United States, Italy and Spain. Sources were T cells, B-cell-depleted T cells, or PBMCs; the material itself was cDNA or gDNA.

Original analysis: How many nucleated cells were present was estimated from reference gene primer amplification. Data came from immunoSEQ multiplex PCR; TCRdb stores just in-frame clones and leaves some out. V and J calls and clone size are given by that table; D and trimming were obtained from the DNA. The sample lists about 190,000 clones, approximately 91% occurring once. CDR3 length: 20 residues. The germline V gene encodes CDR1 MNHEY and CDR2 SMNVEV (reference sequence). Trimming took off 4 bases at V and 0 bases at J, with 26 bases between the two ends. This receptor was identified in a woman aged 40 to 50 who had recovered from COVID-19. The sample was peripheral blood. This rearrangement joins TRBV27 to TRBJ2-3; D may be TRBD1 (6 bases). CDR3 in DNA: TGTGCCAGCAGTTCCGATCCGACAGGTCTCAACTATATTAGCACAGATACGCAGTATTTT. This encodes CASSSDPTGLNYISTDTQYF.